This T cell receptor beta chain was observed in a study of T-cell reconstitution after alpha-beta-depleted transplantation in children. Overall study results and limits: Some patients' high day-60 TCRbeta diversity was traced to surviving recipient T cells and thymic progenitors. One year post-transplant, T-cell counts and diversity were largely derived from T cells produced anew. Several hundred expanded graft clones reportedly gave rise to the alpha-beta T cells present about two months after transplant.

This clonotype turned up a few times. Its antigen is still unknown. Unique molecular identifiers were used to barcode this TCRbeta library. TCRdb ran MiXCR on the PCR reads and lists one entry per CDR3 protein. The sample lists 530,000 or so distinct CDR3 sequences, roughly 30% occurring once. This CDR3 is built from 15 residues. V lost 1 base, J lost 2 bases, and 10 bases lay in between. CDR1 is SGHVS and CDR2 is FNYEAQ in the germline V gene. The sample was PBMCs, taken before TCRalphabeta/CD19-depleted stem cell transplant. This TCR was sampled from a boy less than two years old with Wiskott-Aldrich syndrome, due to receive a stem cell transplant. V usage is TRBV7-6 and J usage is TRBJ2-3, with TRBD1 as a possible D gene (6 bases). The CDR3 DNA follows: TGTGCCAGCAGCTTAGTAGGACAGATCACAGATACGCAGTATTTT. Encoded protein: CASSLVGQITDTQYF.